This TCR beta chain is from a study of blood T cell repertoires in COVID-19 (dated by TCRdb to about 2020). In terms of the full investigation: The collaborator samples originated in the United States, Italy and Spain and spanned the acute and convalescent phases of COVID-19. The prospective study material was composed of cDNA or gDNA derived from T cells, B-cell-depleted T cells, or PBMCs. Samples came from the ongoing ImmuneRACE study (first 160 participants) plus 1,254 subjects from 6 global collaborators. Where HLA class I and class II types were available, the types were taken from metadata supplied by the sample provider, not from assay-based typing. A de-identified subject ID, COVID-19 status, age in years and sex were almost always included in the sample metadata. The dataset comprised deeply sampled blood TCRbeta repertoires from subjects exposed to, actively infected with, or recovered from COVID-19. The repertoires were released in a freely available public database intended as a resource for research on the immune response to SARS-CoV-2. Study-wide findings and limitations: The quantity of clinical and demographic metadata differed by source and by participant and was supplied without curation.

Enrolling through a virtual design, the prospective study's participants ranged in age from roughly 18 to 89 years and lived across some 23 United States geographic areas. Cohort assignment in the prospective study relied on participant-reported clinical history from a screening survey and a study questionnaire. Recovered participants in ImmuneRACE Cohort 3 were defined as having two consecutive negative NP/OP PCR tests, clearance from a healthcare professional, or resolution of symptoms. In the prospective study, whole blood, serum and a nasopharyngeal or oropharyngeal swab were collected from each participant by mobile phlebotomists. Participants in the prospective study had the option to provide additional blood draws and questionnaires over a 2-month period. Before DNA extraction, blood samples from the prospective study were shipped at room temperature or frozen. TCRbeta CDR3 regions were amplified from genomic DNA using the immunoSEQ Assay, a bias-controlled multiplex PCR. As for the original processing: Nucleated cell counts per sample were estimated from amplification of reference gene primers within the assay. To quantify the absolute abundance of each unique TCRbeta CDR3 rearrangement, sequence reads were collapsed and filtered. For each sample, productive Simpson clonality was calculated as the square root of Simpson's diversity index over productive rearrangements. TCRdb took over this immuneACCESS table, retaining in-frame rearrangements with V and J assigned. Such tables are incomplete; in checked studies, under half of the missing clones stem from an unresolved V gene, and the remainder is unexplained. Clone size and V and J calls were adopted from that table, with D and trimming inferred from the DNA. The sample table records about 300,000 clones; around 90% of these occur just once. The ten top clones hold 1.1% of the sample.

The CDR3 holds 13 amino acids from the cysteine to the phenylalanine. Here the CDR3 DNA is all that survives: 39 bases in frame from base 1. Via the germline V gene, CDR1 is MNHEY and CDR2 SVGAGI. This clone was recorded only once. Its binding antigen is unknown. The record has no base qualities; no much larger clone is one base away. The rearranged chain carries TRBV6-5 and TRBJ2-7; the junction holds 10 bases that match TRBD1. This TCR was recovered from a woman in her 30s who had recovered from COVID-19. The sequencing input was PBMCs or T cells enriched from blood (not recorded which). The CDR3 protein is CASTRDRGYEQYF. The DNA is as follows: TGTGCTTCGACCCGGGACAGGGGCTACGAGCAGTACTTC.